Each of the 26 T cell receptor beta chains below was sequenced from the same sample in a study of T cell responses to AZD1222 COVID-19 vaccine. The table came from immunoSEQ multiplex PCR; TCRdb's copy has only in-frame clones and leaves some out. The sample has about 100,000 clones; 93% are singletons. The sample consisted of peripheral blood, taken on day 0 of AZD1222 vaccination. The origin of the receptors is an adult in good health.

This clone was picked up one time. The genes are TRBV19 and TRBJ2-7; the D gene is possibly TRBD2 (6 bases). The CDR3 length is 14 residues. Trimming removed 4 bases at V and 2 bases at J, with 12 bases between. Per germline, CDR1 LNHDA and CDR2 SQIVND (reference sequence). The CDR3 sequence is CASSTGVGTYEQYF. The CDR3 DNA follows: TGTGCCAGTAGTACGGGGGTTGGGACCTACGAGCAGTACTTC. Based on the CDR3 plus reference TRBV19 and TRBJ2-7, the full variable domain is DGGITQSPKYLFRKEGQNVTLSCEQNLNHDAMYWYRQDPGQGLRLIYYSQIVNDFQKGDIAEGYSVSREKKESFPLTVTSAQKNPTAFYLCASSTGVGTYEQYFGPGTRLTVT.

The V gene is TRBV23-1, the J gene TRBJ2-1, with a possible D match to TRBD2 (6 bases). TRBV23-1 is marked as an open reading frame, function uncertain. V lost 0 bases, J lost 5 bases, and 23 bases lay in between. The CDR3 has 19 residues. The CDR3 coding sequence is TGCGCCAGCAGTCAATCTGTGGGACTCCCTTCTCGGGATAACAATGAGCAGTTCTTC. It codes for CASSQSVGLPSRDNNEQFF.

The chain carries TRBV5-1 and TRBJ2-5; 11 bases are a match to TRBD2. Per germline, CDR1 SGHRS and CDR2 YFSETQ. The CDR3 consists of 16 residues. With 4 bases clipped from V and 2 bases from J, the junction kept 7 bases outside the gene matches. The CDR3 nucleotides read TGCGCCAGCAGCGGCGGGGTAGCGGGAGGGCAAGAGACCCAGTACTTC. Amino acids: CASSGGVAGGQETQYF.

This rearrangement joins TRBV18 to TRBJ2-7, with D perhaps TRBD1 (6 bases). The CDR3 covers 15 residues. Germline V gene data show CDR1 as KGHSH and CDR2 as LQKENI. Trimming pared 2 bases from V and 0 bases from J, leaving 11 bases between. The CDR3 nucleotides read TGTGCCAGCTCACCATATACAGGGAGCTCCTACGAGCAGTACTTC. Amino acids: CASSPYTGSSYEQYF.

J is TRBJ2-6 and V is TRBV13; D possibly matches TRBD1 or TRBD2 (6 bases each). V was pared by 3 bases and J by 2 bases, with 17 bases between. The CDR3 is 18 amino acids. Per the germline V gene, CDR1 is PRHDT and CDR2 is FYEKMQ (reference sequence). This CDR3 is CASSLWGARAPGANVLTF. The CDR3 nucleotides read TGTGCCAGCAGCTTGTGGGGGGCGAGGGCCCCTGGGGCCAACGTCCTGACTTTC.

J is TRBJ1-4 and V is TRBV11-2; D is undetermined. Trimming shortened V by 5 bases and J by 8 bases, and 21 bases separated the two germline ends. This CDR3 contains 16 residues. Germline CDR1 is SGHAT and CDR2 is FQNNGV. Here the CDR3 reads CASSPGHLVGREKLFF. CDR3 in DNA: TGTGCCAGCAGCCCGGGCCATCTGGTTGGAAGGGAAAAACTGTTTTTT.

V usage is TRBV7-8 and J usage is TRBJ2-7; TRBD2 aligns across 10 bases. J gave up 7 bases and V 8 bases, and 11 bases lay outside the gene matches. The CDR3 sequence is 14 residues long. Germline assignment: CDR1 SGHVS and CDR2 FQNEAQ. CDR3 sequence: CASGPGTSAREQYF. Written as DNA, the CDR3 is TGTGCCAGCGGGCCCGGGACTAGCGCTCGGGAGCAGTACTTC.

The CDR3 nucleotides are TGTGCCAGCAGTAAACTTAGCACAGATACGCAGTATTTT. Its translation is CASSKLSTDTQYF. This chain connects TRBV5-5 to TRBJ2-3, with D unresolved. Looked up from germline, CDR1 is SGHKS and CDR2 is YYEKEE (reference sequence). The CDR3 is made up of 13 amino acids. The V end lost 5 bases, the J end lost 0 bases, and 7 bases lay between the germline ends.

V and J are TRBV10-1 and TRBJ2-7, with D possibly matching TRBD1 (6 bases). Germline V gives CDR1 WNHNN, CDR2 SYGVQD (reference sequence). The CDR3 spans 17 residues. Trimming pared 7 bases from V and 3 bases from J, leaving 25 bases between. The CDR3: CASIPLPRVLGGYEQYF. CDR3 in DNA: TGCGCCAGCATCCCACTCCCCCGGGTCCTAGGGGGCTACGAGCAGTACTTC.

This chain links TRBV5-1 with TRBJ2-7; the D gene is possibly TRBD1 (8 bases). This CDR3 has 15 amino acids. Trimming pared 4 bases from V and 3 bases from J, leaving 17 bases between. The germline gives CDR1 SGHRS, CDR2 YFSETQ. DNA for the CDR3: TGCGCCAGCAGCCTGGGGGGGACAGGAGGCTACGAGCAGTACTTC. This sequence encodes CASSLGGTGGYEQYF.

This clone has just one count. V and J are TRBV4-3 and TRBJ1-4, with 10 nucleotides matching TRBD1. Germline V CDR1 and CDR2: LGHNA, YSLEER. With V trimmed by 2 bases and J by 5 bases, 8 bases remained unmatched. The CDR3 is 17 residues long. The CDR3: CASSQSIGQGGNEKLFF. Here the CDR3 DNA reads TGCGCCAGCAGCCAAAGTATAGGACAGGGGGGGAATGAAAAACTGTTTTTT.

V gene TRBV11-3 combines with J gene TRBJ2-2, with 7 bases aligning to TRBD2. This CDR3 region has 14 residues. V was pared by 2 bases and J by 6 bases, with 3 bases of the junction left unmatched. Per germline, CDR1 SGHNT and CDR2 YENEEA. CDR3 residues: CASSLSGRAGELFF. The CDR3, as DNA: TGTGCCAGCAGCTTATCGGGGAGGGCCGGGGAGCTGTTTTTT.

J is TRBJ2-7 and V is TRBV2, with 9 bases identical to TRBD1. The CDR3 is made up of 16 amino acids. Germline CDR1 SNHLY, CDR2 FYNNEI. V shed 7 bases and J 4 bases; nucleotides not matched to a gene: 14. CDR3 bases: TGTGCCAGCAAAGGGACAGGGCCACTCTATATGTACGAGCAGTACTTC. Encoded protein: CASKGTGPLYMYEQYF.

The V gene is TRBV28, the J gene TRBJ1-5; no firm D call. The V end lost 4 bases, the J end lost 0 bases, and 10 bases lay between the germline ends. The CDR3 totals 15 residues. The germline CDR1 and CDR2 sequences are MDHEN and SYDVKM. CDR3 in DNA: TGTGCCAGCAGTTGGGTTACGTATAGCAATCAGCCCCAGCATTTT. Protein sequence: CASSWVTYSNQPQHF.

This rearrangement joins TRBV21-1 to TRBJ2-4; TRBD1 is the table's D call, not checked against the DNA. TRBV21-1 has pseudogene status. There are 11 residues in the CDR3. CDR3 nucleotide sequence: TGTGCCAACGATCCAGGGGACATTCAGTACTTC. Encoded protein: CANDPGDIQYF.

The chain combines TRBV4-1 with TRBJ2-1; 8 bases match TRBD2. The J segment lost 9 bases and the V segment lost 0 bases, leaving 7 bases of the junction unmatched. The CDR3 has 15 amino acids. CDR1 is MGHRA and CDR2 is YSYEKL in the germline V gene. CDR3 region: CASSQDPGLDTEQFF. CDR3 nucleotides: TGCGCCAGCAGCCAAGATCCGGGACTAGACACTGAGCAGTTCTTC.

This clone was observed a single time. This rearrangement joins TRBV6-5 to TRBJ1-4, with D tentatively TRBD1 (5 bases). Germline CDR1 MNHEY, CDR2 SVGAGI. The ends were cut back, 4 bases at V and 0 bases at J, with 12 bases in the middle. The CDR3 runs to 16 residues. The CDR3 nucleotides are TGTGCCAGCAGTTCCAGGGATACAGCAACTAATGAAAAACTGTTTTTT. This codes for CASSSRDTATNEKLFF.

This clone was recorded once. The chain links TRBV29-1 to TRBJ2-1, with 11 bases aligning to TRBD1. The V gene's germline CDR1 is SQVTM and CDR2 ANQGSEA. J gave up 2 bases and V 6 bases, and 6 bases lay outside the gene matches. The CDR3 spans 15 residues. The CDR3 sequence: CSVRTGGRAYNEQFF. The CDR3 region has the DNA TGCAGCGTCCGGACAGGGGGCAGGGCCTACAATGAGCAGTTCTTC.

This chain uses TRBV6-2 or TRBV6-3 with TRBJ2-7; either TRBD1 or TRBD2 may fit D (5 bases each). The germline gives CDR1 MNHEY, CDR2 SVGEGT. This CDR3 is built from 14 residues. V shed 6 bases and J shed 1 base, with 13 bases lying between them. As DNA, the CDR3 is TGTGCCAGCAGCCCCGACAGACTATCCTACGAGCAGTACTTC. The encoded protein is CASSPDRLSYEQYF.

The chain recombines TRBV5-8 with TRBJ1-5; D unclear. The V gene lost 0 bases and the J gene lost 7 bases, with 17 bases spanning the gap. CDR3 size: 16 residues. Germline CDR1 SGHTS, CDR2 YDEGEE. In DNA, the CDR3 is TGTGCCAGCAGCTTGGTGGCAGCCCCTGGACGCCAGCCCCAGCATTTT. Protein sequence: CASSLVAAPGRQPQHF.

The CDR3 protein is CASRRDRSYNEQFF. The CDR3 coding sequence is TGTGCCAGCAGGCGGGACAGGTCCTACAATGAGCAGTTCTTC. The V call is TRBV2, the J call TRBJ2-1; 8 bases agree with TRBD1. V lost 6 bases, J lost 1 base, and 2 bases stayed unmatched. There are 14 residues in the CDR3. The germline V gene encodes CDR1 SNHLY and CDR2 FYNNEI.

This chain uses TRBV5-1 with TRBJ1-2; 10 positions match TRBD1. Germline-derived CDR1 and CDR2 are SGHRS and YFSETQ. This CDR3 spans 14 amino acids. The trim removed 1 base at V and 6 bases at J, leaving 3 bases unmatched. This CDR3 is CASSLSTGGDGYTF. As DNA, the CDR3 is TGCGCCAGCAGCTTGTCGACAGGGGGCGATGGCTACACCTTC. Full variable domain (missing parts from reference TRBV5-1 and TRBJ1-2): KAGVTQTPRYLIKTRGQQVTLSCSPISGHRSVSWYQQTPGQGLQFLFEYFSETQRNKGNFPGRFSGRQFSNSRSEMNVSTLELGDSALYLCASSLSTGGDGYTFGSGTRLTVV.

The chain links TRBV7-2 to TRBJ1-5; D gene ambiguous. The CDR3 loop spans 12 amino acids. Germline-derived CDR1 and CDR2 are SGHTA and FQGNSA. Trimming took off 3 bases at V and 7 bases at J, with 7 bases between the two ends. The CDR3 protein is CASSFVGQPQHF. In DNA, the CDR3 is TGTGCCAGCAGCTTTGTGGGACAGCCCCAGCATTTT.

This chain connects TRBV7-2 to TRBJ2-1; the D gene is possibly TRBD1 (6 bases). Germline lookup yields CDR1 SGHTA and CDR2 FQGNSA. V gave up 1 base and J gave up 4 bases, with 11 bases separating them. There are 15 residues in the CDR3. DNA for the CDR3: TGTGCCAGCAGCTTAGGCGGACAGTTTTACAATGAGCAGTTCTTC. Protein sequence: CASSLGGQFYNEQFF.

This chain uses TRBV30 with TRBJ2-5; a possible D gene is TRBD2 (5 bases). Germline CDR1 reads GTSNPN; CDR2 reads SVGIG (reference sequence). This CDR3 region has 14 residues. Trimming stripped 6 bases from V and 3 bases from J, with 17 bases between. The CDR3 DNA follows: TGTGCCTGCACCCCCCCGGACGGGAAAGAGACCCAGTACTTC. This encodes CACTPPDGKETQYF.

The chain has TRBV10-3 and TRBJ1-2; possibly TRBD1 for D (5 bases). The CDR3 sequence is 14 residues long. The germline V and J ends were trimmed by 2 bases and 2 bases, with 9 bases remaining between them. CDR1 and CDR2 (germline): ENHRY, SYGVKD. The CDR3 is CAISEGTENYGYTF. CDR3 sequence (DNA): TGTGCCATCAGTGAGGGGACGGAAAACTATGGCTACACCTTC.